The subject of this entry is one TCR beta chain. This CDR3 has 14 residues. CDR1 LNHDA and CDR2 SQIVND come from the germline V gene (reference sequence). The V end was cut by 2 bases, the J end by 3 bases, with 10 bases between. Data came from immunoSEQ multiplex PCR; TCRdb stores just in-frame clones and leaves some out. The sample consists of 2 million to 2.5 million clones, 85% to 95% of them appearing once. This entry comes from a study of shared clonotypes between healthy human individuals. The receptor was isolated from a man between 18 and 35 years old in good health. Some clones in this sample may be carry-over from other donors' samples. The sequencing input was naive CD4+ T cells from PBMCs. Subset reported: CD45RA+ positively selected. The chain carries TRBV19 and TRBJ1-1; D is unclear. CDR3 DNA sequence: TGTGCCAGTAGTATATACGAAAAGGACACTGAAGCTTTCTTT. Amino acid sequence: CASSIYEKDTEAFF.